Sequencing of this T cell receptor (beta chain) was carried out in a study of blood T cell repertoires in COVID-19. Study at large: Samples came from the United States, Italy and Spain, spanning acute and convalescent COVID-19. PBMCs, B-cell-depleted T cells, or T cells were the source of the cDNA or gDNA that made up the material.

Seattle's enrolled individuals joined amid active infection and were then monitored longitudinally. Study processing details: Estimated nucleated cell counts came from reference gene primer amplification. Here immunoSEQ multiplex PCR was the method, and the copy in TCRdb shows in-frame clones only, minus some. D and trimming were read from the DNA, whereas the V and J calls and clone size are those reported in that table. The repertoire holds more than 200,000 clones, with roughly 80% as singletons. The CDR3 runs to 15 residues. The clonotype originates from a woman older than 75 with COVID-19, enrolled during active disease. The rearrangement joins TRBV12-1 to TRBJ2-7; the table's D call, TRBD2, was not checked against the DNA. TRBV12-1 is shown as a pseudogene. Specimen: peripheral blood. CDR3 sequence reads: CASSLRTPSSYEQYV. The DNA for the CDR3 is TGTGCCAGCAGCTTGAGGACTCCGAGCTCCTACGAGCAGTACGTC.